This TCR beta chain was observed in a study of T-cell reconstitution after alpha-beta-depleted transplantation in children (dated by TCRdb to 2015 to 2016). Turning to the overall study: Using TCR repertoire profiling, the study quantitatively followed how T-cell immune reconstitution unfolded in children after TCRalphabeta/CD19-depleted allogeneic hematopoietic cell transplantation.

This clonotype was detected ten times or more. Its target antigen remains unknown. Base qualities are not recorded, but no much larger clone differs from it by a single base. Study-level results and caveats: In some patients, the high TCRbeta diversity seen at day 60 was put down to recipient T cells and intrathymic progenitors that had survived conditioning. Over the following months the frequencies of hyperexpanded clones went down, and after one year T-cell counts and TCRbeta diversity were mostly credited to newly produced T cells. About two months after transplant, the apparently early recovery of alphabetaT-cell counts reportedly depended on just several hundred clones that had expanded rapidly and came from non-depleted graft cells.

Library prep was done by PCR. Sequencing was carried out with an Illumina HiSeq 2500. Molecular barcoding was employed in the preparation of TCR libraries, with unique molecular identifiers being used to normalize TCRbeta repertoire quantification. The raw public data were reprocessed by TCRdb itself: fastp quality trimming at Q25, MiXCR clonotype calling, in-frame beta chains only. Rows merge per CDR3 protein into single entries with the most common DNA and genes. For this sample the table gives approximately 490,000 distinct CDR3 sequences, of which about 10% were detected only once. Around 2.2% of the sample belongs to the ten largest clones. The treatment or condition label for this specimen denotes: allogeneic hematopoietic cell transplantation with graft depleted of TCRalphabeta T cells and CD19 B cells. TCRalphabeta/CD19-depleted allogeneic hematopoietic cell grafts were given to the transplant recipients, all of whom were children.

Reading from cysteine to phenylalanine, the CDR3 counts 13 amino acids. Kept here is only the CDR3 DNA, which spans 39 bases and is read in frame from base 1. The germline V gene yields SGHRS for CDR1 and YFSETQ for CDR2. Trimming removed 5 bases from V and 2 bases from J, leaving 10 bases between the germline ends. This receptor was obtained from a child aged 2-15 years with inherited bone marrow failure, due to receive a stem cell transplant. The source material was PBMCs, sampled before TCRalphabeta/CD19-depleted stem cell transplant. This receptor chain uses TRBV5-1 and TRBJ2-5, with no confidently assigned D gene. The CDR3: CASSSDGQETQYF. The DNA sequence follows: TGCGCCAGCAGTTCCGACGGGCAAGAGACCCAGTACTTC.